Listed below are T cell receptor beta chains from one sample, sequenced in a study of blood T cell repertoires in COVID-19. The repertoire was sequenced with immunoSEQ multiplex PCR; TCRdb's copy has only in-frame clones and lacks some. The sample yields 200,000 to 250,000 clones, about 80% seen once. Sequencing was done on a sample of PBMCs or T cells enriched from blood (not recorded which). All receptors come from a woman between 40 and 55 years old with acute COVID-19. Each CDR3 is given with its conserved first and last residue. D genes are given only for firm matches. Only part of the rows carry a size: once, few, many, or a class if the clone is expanded.

clone size	V gene	D gene	J gene	CDR3 protein	CDR3 DNA
NA	TRBV10-3	NA	TRBJ1-2	CAIRDTGYYGYTF	TGTGCCATCAGGGACACAGGGTACTATGGCTACACCTTC
NA	TRBV19	TRBD1	TRBJ1-1	CASSIDPRQGLTEAFF	TGTGCCAGTAGTATAGATCCCCGACAGGGTCTGACTGAAGCTTTCTTT
NA	TRBV7-8	TRBD1	TRBJ1-2	CASSPNLDRGYTF	TGTGCCAGCAGCCCGAACTTGGACAGGGGCTACACCTTC
NA	TRBV6-1	NA	TRBJ2-1	CASSETNIHNEQFF	TGTGCCAGCAGTGAAACCAACATACACAATGAGCAGTTCTTC
NA	TRBV15	NA	TRBJ2-1	CATSLQRSSYNEQFF	TGTGCCACCAGTTTACAGCGGAGCTCCTACAATGAGCAGTTCTTC
NA	TRBV9	TRBD1	TRBJ1-4	CASSASDRGVPGEKLFF	TGTGCCAGCAGCGCCTCAGACAGGGGGGTTCCTGGTGAAAAACTGTTTTTT
NA	TRBV5-1	NA	TRBJ1-1	CASSLDRFRNTEAFF	TGCGCCAGCAGCTTGGATCGTTTCCGGAACACTGAAGCTTTCTTT
NA	TRBV28	NA	TRBJ1-5	CASRLDRPNQPQHF	TGTGCCAGCAGACTCGACAGGCCCAATCAGCCCCAGCATTTT
many	TRBV9	NA	TRBJ2-7	CASSVAASQLEQYF	TGTGCCAGCAGCGTAGCGGCTAGCCAGCTCGAGCAGTACTTC
NA	TRBV5-1	TRBD2	TRBJ2-7	CASSLALAGGPPYEQYF	TGCGCCAGCAGCTTGGCTCTAGCGGGAGGCCCCCCCTACGAGCAGTACTTC
NA	TRBV29-1	TRBD2	TRBJ2-1	CSVETLAGGFYNEQFF	TGCAGCGTTGAAACCCTAGCGGGGGGCTTCTACAATGAGCAGTTCTTC
NA	TRBV28	TRBD2	TRBJ2-1	CASSLYRLAGGEQFF	TGTGCCAGCAGTTTGTACAGGCTAGCGGGAGGGGAGCAGTTCTTC
NA	TRBV28	TRBD1	TRBJ1-1	CASDRGRWNTEAFF	TGTGCCAGTGACAGGGGGAGGTGGAACACTGAAGCTTTCTTT
NA	TRBV7-9	TRBD1	TRBJ2-7	CASSSTGVEQYF	TGTGCCAGCAGCTCAACAGGGGTCGAGCAGTACTTC
many	TRBV21-1	NA	TRBJ2-7	CASSKADEQYF	TGTGCCAGCAGCAAAGCCGACGAGCAGTACTTC
NA	TRBV19	TRBD1	TRBJ2-7	CASSPRDRGLFEQYF	TGTGCCAGTAGTCCCCGGGACAGGGGGCTGTTCGAGCAGTACTTC
once	TRBV29-1	NA	TRBJ2-1	CSALAPHSNEQFF	TGCAGCGCCCTAGCGCCCCACTCCAATGAGCAGTTCTTC
NA	TRBV28	NA	TRBJ1-5	CASRRGDQPQHF	TGTGCCAGCAGGCGCGGGGATCAGCCCCAGCATTTT
many	TRBV7-2	NA	TRBJ1-5	CASSFGTNQPQHF	TGTGCCAGCAGCTTCGGGACAAATCAGCCCCAGCATTTT